The sequence of this T cell receptor beta chain was determined in a study of shared clonotypes between healthy human individuals. Data came from immunoSEQ multiplex PCR; TCRdb stores just in-frame clones and leaves some out. The sample lists 450,000 to 500,000 clones; around 78% were seen once. This clone was detected once. This CDR3 is 15 amino acids long. Germline CDR1 reads KGHSH; CDR2 reads LQKENI. Trimming stripped 5 bases from V and 4 bases from J, with 18 bases between. The TCR originated in a middle-aged woman in good health. Some clones in this sample may be carry-over from other donors' samples. This chain joins TRBV18 and TRBJ2-7, with D possibly called TRBD1 or TRBD2 (6 bases each). The specimen was PBMCs. CDR3 amino acids: CASSEGGAELYEQYF. Here the CDR3 DNA reads TGTGCCAGCTCAGAGGGGGGAGCGGAGCTATACGAGCAGTACTTC. The full variable domain, with the rest looked up from reference TRBV18 and TRBJ2-7, is NAGVMQNPRHLVRRRGQEARLRCSPMKGHSHVYWYRQLPEEGLKFMVYLQKENIIDESGMPKERFSAEFPKEGPSILRIQQVVRGDSAAYFCASSEGGAELYEQYFGPGTRLTVT.